This T cell receptor beta chain was found in a study of post-analysis software for immune sequencing data. Study summary: Clinical courses comprised relapsing-remitting, secondary progressive and progressive-relapsing multiple sclerosis.

Incorporated into the TCR beta cDNA libraries were unique molecular identifiers, which served to reduce PCR and sequencing biases. Out of 1 to 10 million T cells, roughly 0.5 million cDNA molecules were generated. TCRdb independently ran MiXCR on the PCR reads; one entry per CDR3 protein. The repertoire holds approximately 730,000 distinct CDR3 sequences, with less than 35% as singletons. The length of the CDR3 is 12 residues. CDR1 and CDR2 from the germline V gene are MNHEY and SVGEGT. The V end lost 5 bases, the J end lost 7 bases, and 9 bases lay between the germline ends. Study conclusions and caveats: Four or five TRBV segments, including TRBV5-6, TRBV5-1 and TRBV20-1, were more frequent in patients than controls. Co-batched samples clustered tightly together by F measure. Controls' normalized Chao1 diversity significantly exceeded that of multiple sclerosis patients.

This clonotype has at least ten counts. Its antigen is still unknown. This chain uses TRBV6-2 or TRBV6-3 with TRBJ2-1, with TRBD2 as a possible D gene (5 bases). This TCR came from a girl under 18 with multiple sclerosis. Input material: blood. Written as DNA, the CDR3 is TGTGCCAGCAGTCGGTCGGGGAATGAGCAGTTCTTC. Encoded protein: CASSRSGNEQFF.